The T cell receptor (beta chain) described here comes from a study of blood T cell repertoires in COVID-19. Study-wide context: Italy, Spain and the United States were the sources of the convalescent and acute COVID-19 samples. In each case, the material was cDNA or gDNA derived from T cells, B-cell-depleted T cells, or PBMCs.

Germline V gene lookup returns CDR1 MNHEY and CDR2 SVGAGI. The V and J ends lost 10 bases and 8 bases respectively, with 17 bases between them. The CDR3 runs to 12 residues. Per the study methods: Reference gene primers were amplified, and this amplification served to estimate nucleated cell counts. TCRdb's table, derived via immunoSEQ multiplex PCR, lists solely in-frame clones and lacks some. Clonal size and the V and J genes are those of that table, whereas D and trimming came from the DNA. The sample yields over 150,000 clones, around four fifths seen once. The sequenced sample was peripheral blood. This TCR derives from a woman aged 70-85 years who had recovered from COVID-19. J is TRBJ1-2 and V is TRBV6-5; weak D call: TRBD1 (6 bases). CDR3 sequence (DNA): TGTGCCACTAAGGGGGGGAGGGAAGGCTACACCTTC. This encodes CATKGGREGYTF.